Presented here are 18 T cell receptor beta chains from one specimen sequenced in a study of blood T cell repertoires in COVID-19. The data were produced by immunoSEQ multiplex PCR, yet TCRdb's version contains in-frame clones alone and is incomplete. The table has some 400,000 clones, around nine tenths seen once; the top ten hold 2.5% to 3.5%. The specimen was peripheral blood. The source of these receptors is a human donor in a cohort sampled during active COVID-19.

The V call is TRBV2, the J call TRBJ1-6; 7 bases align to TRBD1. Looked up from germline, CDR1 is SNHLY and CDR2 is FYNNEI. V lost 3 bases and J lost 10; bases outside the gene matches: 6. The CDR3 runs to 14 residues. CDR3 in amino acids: CASSDRTGLSPLHF. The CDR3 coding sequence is TGTGCCAGCAGTGACCGGACAGGATTATCACCCCTCCACTTT.

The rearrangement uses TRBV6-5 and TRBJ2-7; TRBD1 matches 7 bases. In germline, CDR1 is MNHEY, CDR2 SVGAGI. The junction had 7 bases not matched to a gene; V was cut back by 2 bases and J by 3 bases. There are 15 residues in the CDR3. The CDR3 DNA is TGTGCCAGCAGTTACAGGGGGCGAGCCCTCTACGAGCAGTACTTC. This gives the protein CASSYRGRALYEQYF.

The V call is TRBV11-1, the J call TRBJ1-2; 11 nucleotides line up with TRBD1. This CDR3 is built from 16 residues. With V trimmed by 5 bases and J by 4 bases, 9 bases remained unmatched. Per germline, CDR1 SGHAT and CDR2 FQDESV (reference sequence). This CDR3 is CASSRGQGASFYGYTF. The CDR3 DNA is TGTGCCAGCAGCCGAGGACAGGGGGCCTCGTTCTATGGCTACACCTTC.

The CDR3 sequence is CARAGEGVCYEQYF. The DNA for the CDR3 is TGTGCCAGGGCGGGGGAAGGGGTTTGCTACGAGCAGTACTTC. This chain links TRBV28 with TRBJ2-7; 7 nucleotides line up with TRBD2. In germline, CDR1 is MDHEN, CDR2 SYDVKM. This CDR3 has 14 amino acids. Trimming removed 9 bases from V and 3 bases from J; junction bases left unmatched: 11.

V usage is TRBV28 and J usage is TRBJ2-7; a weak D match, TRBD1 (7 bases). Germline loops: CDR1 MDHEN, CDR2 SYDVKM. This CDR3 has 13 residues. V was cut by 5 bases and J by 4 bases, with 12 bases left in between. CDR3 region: CASSAQGGYEQYF. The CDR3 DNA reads TGTGCCAGCAGTGCTCAGGGGGGTTACGAGCAGTACTTC.

CDR3 nucleotide sequence: TGTGCCTGGAGTGTACTCGTCTATGAGCAGTTCTTC. This sequence encodes CAWSVLVYEQFF. The rearrangement uses TRBV30 and TRBJ2-1; D not certain. The CDR3 has 12 residues. With 0 bases removed from V and 8 bases from J, the gap between germline ends came to 8 bases. Germline assignment: CDR1 GTSNPN and CDR2 SVGIG (reference sequence).

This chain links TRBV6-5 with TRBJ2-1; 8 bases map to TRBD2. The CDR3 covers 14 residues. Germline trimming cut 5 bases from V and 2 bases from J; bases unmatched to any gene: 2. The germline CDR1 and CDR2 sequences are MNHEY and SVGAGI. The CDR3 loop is CASSRAGAYNEQFF. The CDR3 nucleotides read TGTGCCAGCAGTCGAGCGGGAGCCTACAATGAGCAGTTCTTC.

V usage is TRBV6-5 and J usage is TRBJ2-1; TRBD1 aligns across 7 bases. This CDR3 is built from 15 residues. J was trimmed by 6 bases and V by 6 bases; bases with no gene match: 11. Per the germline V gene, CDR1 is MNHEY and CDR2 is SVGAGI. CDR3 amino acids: CASRTIRGRGNEQFF. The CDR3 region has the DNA TGTGCCAGCAGGACCATCAGGGGGAGAGGCAATGAGCAGTTCTTC.

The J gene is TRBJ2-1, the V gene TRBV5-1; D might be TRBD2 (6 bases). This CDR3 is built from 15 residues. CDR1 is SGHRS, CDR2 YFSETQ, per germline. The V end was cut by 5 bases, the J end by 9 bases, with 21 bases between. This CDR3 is CASRSRPSGSGEQFF. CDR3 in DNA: TGCGCCAGCAGGAGTAGGCCCAGCGGGTCAGGTGAGCAGTTCTTC.

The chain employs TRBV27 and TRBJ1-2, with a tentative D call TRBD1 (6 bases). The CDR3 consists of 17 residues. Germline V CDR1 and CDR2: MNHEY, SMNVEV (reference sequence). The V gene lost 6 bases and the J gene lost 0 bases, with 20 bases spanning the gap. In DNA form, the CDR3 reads TGTGCCAGCAGCCCCCGGACAGTGCCAACCTCTAACTATGGCTACACCTTC. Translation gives CASSPRTVPTSNYGYTF.

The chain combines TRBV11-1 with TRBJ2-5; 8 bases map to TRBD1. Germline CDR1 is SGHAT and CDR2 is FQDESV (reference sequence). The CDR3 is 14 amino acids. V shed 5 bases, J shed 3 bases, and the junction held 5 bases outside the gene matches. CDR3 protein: CASSDRGTKETQYF. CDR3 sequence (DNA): TGTGCCAGCAGCGACAGGGGTACCAAAGAGACCCAGTACTTC.

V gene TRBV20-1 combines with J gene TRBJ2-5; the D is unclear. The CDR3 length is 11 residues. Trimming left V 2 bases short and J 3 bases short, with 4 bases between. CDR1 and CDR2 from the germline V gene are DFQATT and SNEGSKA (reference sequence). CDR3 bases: TGCAGTGCTAGACCGGAAGAGACCCAGTACTTC. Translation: CSARPEETQYF.

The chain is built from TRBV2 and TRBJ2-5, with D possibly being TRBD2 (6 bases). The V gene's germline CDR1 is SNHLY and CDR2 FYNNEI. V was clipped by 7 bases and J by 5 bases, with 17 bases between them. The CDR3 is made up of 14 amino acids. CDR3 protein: CASTEVEGWETQYF. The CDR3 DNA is TGTGCCAGCACCGAGGTGGAGGGGTGGGAGACCCAGTACTTC.

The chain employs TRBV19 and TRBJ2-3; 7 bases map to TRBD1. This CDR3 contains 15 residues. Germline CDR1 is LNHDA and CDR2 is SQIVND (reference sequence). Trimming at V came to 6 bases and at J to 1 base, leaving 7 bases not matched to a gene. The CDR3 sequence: CASRKGAGGTDTQYF. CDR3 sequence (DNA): TGTGCCAGTAGAAAGGGGGCAGGGGGCACAGATACGCAGTATTTT.

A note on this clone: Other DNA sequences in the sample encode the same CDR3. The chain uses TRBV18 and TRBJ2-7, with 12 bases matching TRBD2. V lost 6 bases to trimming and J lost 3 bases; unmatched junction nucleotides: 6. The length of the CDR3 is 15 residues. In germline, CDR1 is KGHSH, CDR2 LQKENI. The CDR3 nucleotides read TGTGCCAGCTCTCCCGGACTAGCGGGAAACTACGAGCAGTACTTC. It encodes CASSPGLAGNYEQYF.

The CDR3 bases are TGTGCCAGTAGTAGGGGACAGGGAATTGCAGATACGCAGTATTTT. Amino acids: CASSRGQGIADTQYF. The genes are TRBV19 and TRBJ2-3; 9 bases are a match to TRBD1. After removal of 4 bases from V and 4 bases from J, the junction contained 6 bases not matched to a gene. Germline CDR1 and CDR2: LNHDA and SQIVND (reference sequence). The CDR3 spans 15 residues.

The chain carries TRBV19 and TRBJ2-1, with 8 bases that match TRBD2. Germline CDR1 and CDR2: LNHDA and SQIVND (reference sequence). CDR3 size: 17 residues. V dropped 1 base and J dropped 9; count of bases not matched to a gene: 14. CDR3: CASSIGRGSGAVGEQFF. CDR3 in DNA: TGTGCCAGTAGTATAGGTCGGGGTAGCGGGGCCGTTGGTGAGCAGTTCTTC.

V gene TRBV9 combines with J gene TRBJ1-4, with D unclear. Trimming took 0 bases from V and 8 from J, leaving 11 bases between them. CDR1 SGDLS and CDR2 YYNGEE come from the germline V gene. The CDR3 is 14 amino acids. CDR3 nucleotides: TGTGCCAGCAGCGTAGGATCGGCGGGAGAAAAACTGTTTTTT. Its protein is CASSVGSAGEKLFF.